This entry is about one TCR beta chain. The antigen it binds to is not known. There are no base qualities to consult, and no much larger clone falls within one base. The library was generated by the immunoSEQ multiplex PCR assay. For the multiplex PCR, a mixture combining 60 forward primers for TCR Vbeta segments and 13 reverse primers for TCR Jbeta segments was used. A multiplex PCR assay on genomic DNA amplified the CDR3 region of rearranged TCR beta genes. The amplified TCR beta libraries were sequenced on the Illumina HiSeq System as 87-base-pair reads. As for how the authors treated the data: In a later analysis, 80 million or so unique TCR beta chains were counted across the approximately 640 repertoires, and approximately 11 million of these chains were shared by at least two donors. Raw reads were error-corrected and collapsed into unique sequences by a nearest-neighbor algorithm in which closely related sequences were merged to remove PCR and sequencing errors. To assign V, D and J gene segments, CDR3 sequences were aligned to IMGT reference sequences. For a sequence to be retained, a match of at least six nucleotides was required to both a V gene segment and a J gene segment. Rearrangements were classified as productive when the CDR3 lacked stop codons and remained in frame with V and J, and all other rearrangements were classified as non-productive. Following IMGT convention, CDR3 was defined as the stretch from the second conserved V-encoded cysteine to the conserved J-encoded phenylalanine. The earlier analysis of about 610 of the donors excluded any sequence lacking an unambiguous match to a single V gene segment. An earlier analysis of fewer than 750 of the donors called V segments functional above 56.7% productive rearrangements and segregating when the between-donor standard deviation exceeded 5%. To diagnose cytomegalovirus status from the catalog of TCR beta chain sequences, a statistical classification framework was built. In a later analysis, V and J genes were assigned by comparing TCR nucleotide sequences against IMGT/GENE-DB human TR gene sequences. A later analysis assigned CDR3 sequences and most-parsimonious VDJ recombination scenarios with the TCRdist pipeline. In a later analysis, each TCR beta chain was defined by its CDR3 amino acid sequence together with its V-gene family, and reads without a unique V-gene family were excluded. As a way to deal with suspected cross-contamination and a sequencing artifact, a later analysis dropped 450 to 600 nucleotide sequences that were highly shared and had low generation probability. In a later analysis, a clonal expansion index for each public chain was calculated from normalized within-repertoire ranks of inferred template counts. In a later analysis, generation probabilities were computed with a VDJ recombination model fitted to out-of-frame rearrangements, and the resulting probabilities were checked against IGoR. In a later analysis, TCR-TCR, TCR-HLA and TCR-CMV co-occurrence was scored with hypergeometric tests, and a repertoire-size bias correction was applied to TCR pairs. A later analysis estimated false discovery rates by permuting HLA or CMV assignments 20 times. In a later analysis, co-occurring TCRs were grouped using DBSCAN, with TCRdist sequence similarity added in when clustering inside HLA-allele-positive subsets. Co-occurrence clustering excluded repertoires with fewer than 30,000 or more than 120,000 public chains, plus five with anomalous nucleotide sharing. Held by TCRdb, this immuneACCESS table contains in-frame sequences only and omits some clones. Under half of the omission traces to an unresolved V gene where checked; the cause of the rest is unknown. D and trimming come from the DNA, and the V and J calls and clone size come from that table. A total of approximately 91,000 clones appear in this sample, 86% of them only once. The leading ten clones occupy about 8.6% of the sample.

In total, roughly 670 healthy bone marrow donors made up the cohort. All cohort members were sampled while nominally healthy, although unrecorded immune exposures were likely present. The donor tested CMV seropositive and was one of the 289 seropositive cohort members. Every donor gave a peripheral blood sample, and the peripheral blood mononuclear cells from that sample were used for TCR beta sequencing. Genomic DNA extraction from the blood cell samples was performed with the Qiagen DNeasy Blood Extraction Kit. This sample was taken from a study of cytomegalovirus exposure and HLA in healthy donors (dated by TCRdb to about 2017). Study-wide context: According to an earlier analysis of several hundred of the donors, some 180 million T cells yielded roughly 100 million unique TCR beta sequences and about 300 Gb of sequence data. Of the 300 to 450 genotyped donors, 81% were placed in the genetic ancestry cluster associated with self-reported Caucasian donors. About five DR-DQ haplotypes were treated as single units for association and clustering because of strong linkage in the cohort. To predict cytomegalovirus infection status, the study brought together high-throughput TCR immunosequencing, statistical association of individual TCRs with disease status, and machine learning. The study aimed to test whether signatures of past pathogen exposure could be identified by cataloging public T cell receptors. On average, about 240,000 unique TCR beta nucleotide sequences were sequenced per donor among about 400 genotyped donors of the cohort, with 15% to 20% of those sequences being non-productive. Donor age, sex, ethnicity and CMV serostatus were compiled together with the repertoire data. In addition to the first cohort of roughly 670 subjects, a separate validation cohort of 120 different subjects was used. A later analysis re-examined previously published TCR beta repertoires from 600 to 700 donors and added high-resolution HLA genotyping to investigate patterns of TCR occurrence. Every discovery cohort repertoire had been produced on one sequencing platform. An early release covering approximately 600 HLA-typed donors comprised roughly 300 gigabases of sequencing data and around 80 million unique TCR sequences. The study profiled the T cell repertoires of 500 to 800 subjects by immunosequencing and related them to cytomegalovirus serostatus. Typing coverage differed by locus: A, B, C, DRB1 and DQB1 were typed in roughly 629-640 donors, DQA1 in 522, DPA1 in some 610, and DPB1 in around 490. HLA typing covered class I and class II loci at four-digit resolution. In a later genetic analysis, genome-wide SNP genotypes for about 60% of the 666 donors were used, and that subset was treated as a discovery cohort. An earlier analysis of nearly 600 of the donors applied high-throughput TCR beta sequencing to assess whether each TCR beta V gene segment acted as functional or pseudogenic. Rather than drawing on any new phenotypic data, the later analysis identified candidate immune exposures from TCR beta sequences and the way those sequences occurred across donors. What the authors observed across the whole study: Only TCR beta chains were sequenced in this cohort, and the absence of alpha or paired-chain data limited detectable features. The authors suggested that the approach could potentially be generalized to other disease states and immunological phenotypes. Assigning TCR associations to individual alleles was difficult when HLA alleles, especially DR and DQ, strongly co-occurred. A total of 150 to 200 TCR beta chains were listed by the study as associated with cytomegalovirus. In a later analysis, TCR association rates were found to vary across HLA loci, with the most associated TCRs seen for DRB1 alleles and the fewest for HLA-C alleles. The classifier was reported to diagnose cytomegalovirus status with high specificity and sensitivity in both the original cohort and the validation cohort. A further reported finding was that TCR beta sequences accurately predicted the HLA-A and HLA-B alleles for most subjects in the first cohort. Because counts were too low, roughly 17 rarely observed V segments, including chromosome 9 orphons, were left out of the earlier analysis of 587 of the donors. A group of highly shared sequence variants was considered likely to be a technical artifact of the sequencing pipeline. Immune exposure information for the cohort was limited to CMV serostatus. In vitro tests confirmed that a few of the cytomegalovirus-associated TCR beta chains recognize cytomegalovirus antigens. Broadly in line with IMGT annotations, most TCR beta V segments showed up in productive rearrangements about 87% or about 30% of the time in an earlier analysis of a few hundred of the donors. Compared with the approximately 700-donor mean, donors in an Asian-associated ancestry cluster had fewer N-insertions in productive TCRs, according to a later genetic analysis. Linkage disequilibrium might explain the correlated functional status among segregating V segments, but an unknown experimental factor could not be excluded. The presence/absence analyses assumed that sequencing depth was roughly uniform across donors, and that assumption may not be true. Several of the top co-occurrence clusters appeared to be linked to parvovirus B19, influenza, CMV and Epstein-Barr virus, according to a later analysis. Because HLA typing was missing for some donors at each locus, association tests included only the typed subset. In a later analysis, most CMV-associated TCR beta chains were found to appear HLA-restricted, with HLA associations seemingly driven largely by CMV exposure. In a later analysis, about 16,000 TCR beta sequences were associated with specific HLA alleles at a false discovery rate of 0.05. Compared with equally common non-associated chains, HLA-associated TCR beta chains in a later analysis were more clonally expanded and had lower generation probabilities. Most TCR sequences were seen in very few donors, while some public TCRs were found in many individuals. An association between a missense DCLRE1C variant and V-gene and J-gene trimming of TCR beta chains was found in a later genetic analysis and replicated in an independent cohort.

The sample was PBMCs. The clonotype was recovered from a man between 25 and 39 years old in good health and CMV-seropositive.

The CDR3 protein sequence reads: CASSLSKRYAYEQYF. The bases are TGTGCCAGCAGCCTGAGCAAACGCTACGCCTACGAGCAGTACTTC. The rearrangement combines TRBV11-2 with TRBJ2-7, with an unclear D gene assignment. The germline V gene encodes CDR1 SGHAT and CDR2 FQNNGV. Deletion took 5 bases off V and 2 bases off J, with a span of 16 bases between the germline ends. The CDR3, from cysteine to phenylalanine, totals 15 residues. The retained sequence is limited to the CDR3, 45 bases, with the frame set at the first base.